The 23 T cell receptor beta chains presented below share a single source sample, sequenced in a study of T cells in Graves' hyperthyroidism and ophthalmopathy (dated by TCRdb to about 2019). The receptor library was made with multiplex PCR. The sequencer listed for this sample is Illumina HiSeq 2000. The TCR beta CDR3 regions were amplified from RNA transcripts. The TCR CDR3 was subjected to a first round of RT-PCR using the HTBI primer set and the Qiagen OneStep RT-PCR kit. In-frame beta chains were kept once TCRdb had trimmed the public reads at Q25 with fastp and called clones with MiXCR. Rows merge per CDR3 protein into single entries with the most common DNA and genes. This sample comprises about 580,000 distinct CDR3 sequences, 46% of them detected only once. About 7.8% of the sample is in the top ten clones. The sequenced sample consisted of peripheral blood or thyroid tissue (not recorded which). The source is a young woman with Graves' hyperthyroidism.

This clonotype is a singleton in its sample. The V call is TRBV3-1, the J call TRBJ2-5; 9 nucleotides match TRBD2. The germline V gene has CDR1 LGHDT and CDR2 YNNKEL (reference sequence). The CDR3 is 16 amino acids. The V and J ends lost 3 bases and 6 bases, in that order; junction bases with no gene match: 11. The CDR3 spells CASSQSVAGDVKTQYF. The DNA for the CDR3 is TGTGCCAGCAGCCAGTCGGTAGCGGGAGATGTAAAGACCCAGTACTTC.

V gene TRBV7-2 combines with J gene TRBJ2-2; no firm D call. This CDR3 comprises 13 residues. Germline V gene sequence: CDR1 SGHTA, CDR2 FQGNSA. V lost 1 base and J 7 bases, leaving 7 bases between the germline ends. The CDR3 DNA is TGTGCCAGCAGCTTAGTGTGGGGCGGGGAGCTGTTTTTT. Protein product: CASSLVWGGELFF.

This clonotype was seen at least ten times. The V and J genes are TRBV19 and TRBJ2-5; D remains unclear. The germline V and J ends were trimmed by 3 bases and 5 bases, with 10 bases remaining between them. The CDR3 has 13 amino acids. Germline V gene sequence: CDR1 LNHDA, CDR2 SQIVND (reference sequence). CDR3 in DNA: TGTGCCAGTAGTATTATCCCCCGGGAGACCCAGTACTTC. Encoded protein: CASSIIPRETQYF. Looking up the rest from reference TRBV19 and TRBJ2-5 gives the full variable domain: DGGITQSPKYLFRKEGQNVTLSCEQNLNHDAMYWYRQDPGQGLRLIYYSQIVNDFQKGDIAEGYSVSREKKESFPLTVTSAQKNPTAFYLCASSIIPRETQYFGPGTRLLVL.

Comments on this clonotype: This may be a read error: a much more frequent sequence differs by one nucleotide. The rearrangement links TRBV2 to TRBJ1-2, with 8 nucleotides matching TRBD1. V dropped 6 bases and J dropped 10; count of bases not matched to a gene: 19. The CDR3 is 16 amino acids. CDR1 SNHLY and CDR2 FYNNEI come from the germline V gene. The CDR3 region is CASRDEQGEFFFDYTF. CDR3 sequence (DNA): TGTGCCAGCAGGGACGAACAGGGGGAGTTTTTTTTTGACTACACCTTC.

Details on this clonotype: Mismatch with germline at one junction end may stem from a read error. The gene calls are TRBV15 and TRBJ2-1; TRBD1 matches at 9 bases. Germline V CDR1 and CDR2: LNHNV, YYDKDF (reference sequence). This CDR3 spans 16 amino acids. CDR3 sequence: CATSRVPLDRGLEQLF. In nucleotides, the CDR3 is TGTGCCACCAGCAGAGTGCCTCTGGACAGGGGACTTGAGCAGCTCTTC.

Ten or more counts support this clonotype. The V and J genes are TRBV12-5 and TRBJ2-7, with 9 bases that match TRBD1. Germline trimming cut 2 bases from V and 5 bases from J; bases unmatched to any gene: 7. The CDR3 runs to 15 residues. Germline CDR1 LGHNT, CDR2 FRNRAP. Here the CDR3 reads CASGLIRDRVHEQYF. The CDR3 DNA reads as TGTGCTAGTGGTTTGATCCGGGACAGGGTTCACGAGCAGTACTTC.

A word on this clonotype: An end of the junction does not agree with germline; a read error may underlie this. This rearrangement joins TRBV7-7 to TRBJ2-5, with 8 bases aligning to TRBD2. CDR1 is SSHAT and CDR2 is FNYEAQ in the germline V gene (reference sequence). This CDR3 region has 12 residues. The CDR3 reads CASSDRAGGSFF. The CDR3 DNA reads TGTGCCAGCAGTGACCGCGCGGGAGGAAGTTTCTTC.

This clonotype came up once. The chain recombines TRBV29-1 with TRBJ2-3; D not certain. The CDR3 loop spans 13 amino acids. Trimming removed 1 base from V and 0 bases from J, with 5 bases in between. Per the germline V gene, CDR1 is SQVTM and CDR2 is ANQGSEA. CDR3 region: CSVEGPSTDTQYF. The CDR3 DNA reads as TGCAGCGTTGAAGGACCTAGCACAGATACGCAGTATTTT.

J is TRBJ2-7 and V is TRBV20-1; 7 positions agree with TRBD1. V shed 0 bases, J shed 7 bases, and the junction held 9 bases outside the gene matches. This CDR3 is built from 14 residues. The germline V gene has CDR1 DFQATT and CDR2 SNEGSKA (reference sequence). Here the CDR3 reads CSARETGPLDEQYF. Here the CDR3 DNA reads TGCAGTGCTAGAGAGACAGGGCCCTTGGATGAGCAGTACTTC.

The chain couples TRBV6-5 to TRBJ1-1; no reliable D call. This CDR3 is 13 amino acids long. The germline CDR1 and CDR2 sequences are MNHEY and SVGAGI. Trimming took off 8 bases at V and 6 bases at J, with 16 bases between the two ends. For the CDR3, the DNA is TGTGCCAGCCGGTCGGGCAGGAGCTCTGAAGCTTTCTTT. Residues: CASRSGRSSEAFF.

This clonotype was seen at least ten times. The chain is built from TRBV29-1 and TRBJ2-7, with 16 nucleotides matching TRBD2. Germline V gene lookup returns CDR1 SQVTM and CDR2 ANQGSEA. This CDR3 is 14 amino acids long. V was pared by 5 bases and J by 4 bases, with 2 bases of the junction left unmatched. The CDR3 DNA reads TGCAGCGTTTCGGGACTAGCGGGAGGGTACGAGCAGTACTTC. It is translated as CSVSGLAGGYEQYF.

This clonotype was counted ten times or more. The gene calls are TRBV19 and TRBJ2-7; 10 bases are a match to TRBD2. V dropped 7 bases and J dropped 7; count of bases not matched to a gene: 16. The CDR3 totals 16 residues. The V gene's germline CDR1 is LNHDA and CDR2 SQIVND (reference sequence). CDR3: CASTSPGLAVYGEQYF. The CDR3 bases are TGTGCCAGTACCTCGCCTGGACTAGCGGTTTATGGGGAGCAGTACTTC.

This clonotype was counted at least ten times. An end of the junction differs from the germline gene, which may be a read error. The rearrangement uses TRBV12-5 and TRBJ2-7; 8 nucleotides align to TRBD1. The CDR3 contains 12 residues. The germline V gene has CDR1 LGHNT and CDR2 FRNRAP. CDR3 DNA sequence: TGTGCTAGTGGTTCGACCCGGGACAGGCGCCACTTC. Protein product: CASGSTRDRRHF. Using reference TRBV12-5 and TRBJ2-7 for the parts outside the CDR3, the full variable domain is DARVTQTPRHKVTEMGQEVTMRCQPILGHNTVFWYRQTMMQGLELLAYFRNRAPLDDSGMPKDRFSAEMPDATLATLKIQPSEPRDSAVYFCASGSTRDRRHFGPGTRLTVT.

Only a few counts were recorded for this clonotype. V usage is TRBV6-5 and J usage is TRBJ1-6, with D possibly TRBD1 on 5 matching bases. The CDR3 has 18 amino acids. Germline CDR1 and CDR2: MNHEY and SVGAGI. Trimming took 2 bases from V and 0 from J, leaving 14 bases between them. Here the CDR3 reads CASSYVFGGSSYNSPLHF. As DNA, the CDR3 is TGTGCCAGCAGTTACGTTTTTGGGGGGAGCTCCTATAATTCACCCCTCCACTTT.

Comment on this clonotype: Being one base from a much bigger clone, this may be a read error. This rearrangement joins TRBV19 to TRBJ1-2, with D hard to call. The V and J ends lost 2 bases and 5 bases respectively, with 21 bases between them. The CDR3 has 17 residues. CDR1 LNHDA and CDR2 SQIVND come from the germline V gene (reference sequence). This chain's CDR3 is CASSINVVTSGPYGYTF. The CDR3 DNA reads as TGTGCCAGTAGTATAAACGTTGTGACGTCTGGACCGTATGGCTACACCTTC.

In its sample, this clonotype was seen many times. This rearrangement joins TRBV7-9 to TRBJ2-7, with D unresolved. In germline, CDR1 is SEHNR, CDR2 FQNEAQ (reference sequence). There are 12 residues in the CDR3. V lost 5 bases and J 5 bases, leaving 10 bases between the germline ends. The CDR3 spells CASSLTPDEQYF. For the CDR3, the DNA is TGTGCCAGCAGCCTGACCCCAGACGAGCAGTACTTC.

The J gene is TRBJ2-7, the V gene TRBV7-9; no firm D call. The germline gives CDR1 SEHNR, CDR2 FQNEAQ (reference sequence). The length of the CDR3 is 16 residues. Trimming left V 0 bases short and J 2 bases short, with 14 bases between. The CDR3 DNA reads as TGTGCCAGCAGCTTAGCGTCGTCCTCTCCCACCTACGAGCAGTACTTC. Its protein is CASSLASSSPTYEQYF.

This clonotype was observed at least ten times. This sequence joins TRBV12-3 or TRBV12-4 and TRBJ1-2; D unresolved. The CDR3 has 13 amino acids. Trimming took 6 bases from V and 9 from J, leaving 17 bases between them. The chain's CDR3 is CASSPLRVGSYTF. The CDR3 DNA is TGTGCCAGCAGCCCACTGAGGGTTGGGAGCTACACCTTC.

This clonotype was observed a few times. One end of the junction does not line up with germline, which may come from a read error. The V and J genes are TRBV6-5 and TRBJ1-3; maybe TRBD1 (5 bases). This CDR3 region has 15 residues. Germline values: CDR1 MNHEY, CDR2 SVGAGI. The CDR3 loop reads CAGSHGRASGNTIYF. The CDR3 bases are TGTGCCGGCAGTCACGGCAGGGCAAGTGGAAACACCATATATTTT.

The V call is TRBV5-4, the J call TRBJ2-5; D unclear. Trimming removed 1 base at V and 6 bases at J, with 16 bases between. The CDR3 is 15 residues long. Germline CDR1 and CDR2: SGHNT and YYREEE (reference sequence). CDR3 protein: CASSLLAGDVKTQYF. The CDR3 nucleotides are TGTGCCAGCAGCTTGTTAGCAGGAGATGTAAAGACCCAGTACTTC.

The genes are TRBV6-6 and TRBJ2-7; 9 bases fit TRBD1. Germline lookup yields CDR1 MNHNY and CDR2 SVGAGI (reference sequence). V lost 5 bases, J lost 5 bases, and 10 bases stayed unmatched. The CDR3 runs to 15 residues. CDR3 region: CASSPTTGQGHEQYF. CDR3 coding DNA: TGTGCCAGCAGTCCGACTACGGGACAGGGCCACGAGCAGTACTTC.

This clonotype was recorded many times. The chain is built from TRBV20-1 and TRBJ2-5, with D perhaps being TRBD1 or TRBD2 (5 bases each). Germline V gene sequence: CDR1 DFQATT, CDR2 SNEGSKA (reference sequence). This CDR3 has 15 residues. Trimming took off 3 bases at V and 4 bases at J, with 18 bases between the two ends. DNA for the CDR3: TGCAGTGCTAGTGGACTGGCGTCCGGGGCAGAGACCCAGTACTTC. It specifies CSASGLASGAETQYF.

As to this clonotype: The junction does not match germline at one end; this may be a read error. The chain joins TRBV20-1 to TRBJ2-7, with 10 positions matching TRBD2. The CDR3 runs 14 residues. Germline V gene lookup returns CDR1 DFQATT and CDR2 SNEGSKA (reference sequence). CDR3 amino acids: CSARLAGDTGELYF. CDR3 DNA sequence: TGCAGTGCTAGACTAGCGGGAGACACCGGGGAGCTGTACTTC.